These T cell receptor beta chains were read from a single sample in a study of blood T cell repertoires in COVID-19. Produced via immunoSEQ multiplex PCR; TCRdb's table is partial and in-frame only. The sample yields about 240,000 clones, about four fifths seen once. The material sequenced was peripheral blood. All receptors come from a woman aged 80 or over with acute or convalescent COVID-19. The CDR3 runs from the conserved cysteine through the conserved F or W. Fields, in order: D gene, V gene, clone size, J gene, CDR3 DNA, CDR3 protein. A D gene is named only where the DNA matches it firmly. Some rows have no size entry. The others give once, few or many, or a class for an expanded clone.

TRBD1	TRBV28	NA	TRBJ1-6	TGTGCCAGCAGGGAACCTCCCGGGACAGGGGCCTGGAGGGGCTCACCCCTCCACTTT	CASREPPGTGAWRGSPLHF
TRBD2	TRBV5-1	NA	TRBJ2-3	TGCGCCAGCAGCGTCGAGCGGGGGAGCACAGATACGCAGTATTTT	CASSVERGSTDTQYF
NA	TRBV15	NA	TRBJ1-5	TGTGCCACCAGCAGAGAGTTCTCGCCAGTCCCCAATCAGCCCCAGCATTTT	CATSREFSPVPNQPQHF
TRBD1	TRBV28	NA	TRBJ2-5	TGTGCCAGCAGCCGACAGGGGGTCCGCGAGACCCAGTACTTC	CASSRQGVRETQYF
TRBD2	TRBV10-3	few	TRBJ2-1	TGTGCCATCGGGCAGCGGGGGCCCTACAATGAGCAGTTCTTC	CAIGQRGPYNEQFF
TRBD2	TRBV4-2	NA	TRBJ2-3	TGTGCCAGCAGCACGAGACTAGCCGTAGGAGATACGCAGTATTTT	CASSTRLAVGDTQYF
TRBD2	TRBV5-4	NA	TRBJ2-7	TGTGCCAGCAGGCGGGACTACCACGAGCAGTACTTC	CASRRDYHEQYF
TRBD1	TRBV10-3	NA	TRBJ2-7	TGTGCCATCAGCTACGACAGGGTCGAGCAGTACTTC	CAISYDRVEQYF
NA	TRBV6-5	NA	TRBJ1-5	TGTGCCAGCGGGAAACGGGGGACGGACAATCAGCCCCAGCATTTT	CASGKRGTDNQPQHF
TRBD2	TRBV7-2	NA	TRBJ2-1	TGTGCCAGCAGCTTAGGGAGAGTAGCGGGGGGGCTGGGTGAGCAGTTCTTC	CASSLGRVAGGLGEQFF
NA	TRBV5-4	NA	TRBJ1-6	TGTGCCAGCAGCTCCGCGGGGAGCTCCTATAATTCACCCCTCCACTTT	CASSSAGSSYNSPLHF
TRBD2	TRBV7-2	NA	TRBJ2-5	TGTGCCAGCAGCTTTCTAGCGGGGGGACAAGAGACCCAGTACTTC	CASSFLAGGQETQYF
NA	TRBV7-9	NA	TRBJ1-3	TGTGCCAGCAGCTTAGTGGCAGGGGCGGCGGGAAACACCATATATTTT	CASSLVAGAAGNTIYF
TRBD1	TRBV5-1	NA	TRBJ1-4	TGCGCCAGCAGCCGCAGGGGGATCGATGAAAAACTGTTTTTT	CASSRRGIDEKLFF
TRBD1	TRBV3-1/TRBV3-2	NA	TRBJ1-6	TGTGCCAGCAGCCAAGTTTTGGGGACAGGGGTGTCACCCCTCCACTTT	CASSQVLGTGVSPLHF
NA	TRBV4-1	NA	TRBJ2-3	TGCGCCAGCAGTCGGACAGCCACCACAGATACGCAGTATTTT	CASSRTATTDTQYF
TRBD1	TRBV19	NA	TRBJ1-6	TGTGCCAGTAGTATTGGCCAGGGGGCTAATTCACCCCTCCACTTT	CASSIGQGANSPLHF
NA	TRBV7-9	NA	TRBJ2-6	TGTGCCAGCAGCCGAACGCCCGGGTCTGGGGCCAACGTCCTGACTTTC	CASSRTPGSGANVLTF
TRBD1	TRBV12-3/TRBV12-4	NA	TRBJ2-7	TGTGCCAGCAGTCGGACAGGAGCCTACGAGCAGTACTTC	CASSRTGAYEQYF
NA	TRBV28	NA	TRBJ1-6	TGTGCCAGCAGTTTGCCTGGGGGGGCCGTCAATTCACCCCTCCACTTT	CASSLPGGAVNSPLHF